This T cell receptor beta chain was obtained from a study of radiation and T cells in renal cell carcinoma (dated by TCRdb to the early 2020s). About the full investigation: In total, roughly 51 samples underwent TCR beta sequencing: some 25 tumors plus 27 peripheral blood samples. The final blood draw was performed at 4 weeks after radiation, at the same time as nephrectomy. A total of 3.5 million to 4.5 million unique CDR3 nucleotide sequences, encoding more than 2 million unique CDR3 amino acid sequences, were found across all 50 or so samples.

The sample's time point label, decoded: blood 4 weeks post-SBRT, at nephrectomy. The sample's treatment or condition, from its label and the paper: 15 Gy SBRT to primary tumor, nephrectomy 4 weeks later. The samples were drawn from a clinical trial, where primary renal cell carcinomas were treated with 15 Gy of stereotactic body radiation therapy and then removed by nephrectomy 4 weeks afterward. To track tumor-enriched clonotypes, serial peripheral blood was sampled from radiation-treated patients at baseline and at 2 weeks and 4 weeks after SBRT. Every patient had renal cell carcinoma of clear cell pathology. The QIAamp DNA Blood Mini Kit (Qiagen) was used to prepare genomic DNA for TCR sequencing. The analyses included only samples that passed all quality control checks. A distance of 15 bases separates the germline ends of V and J, which lose 0 bases and 0 bases respectively. Inclusive of the bounding cysteine and phenylalanine, the CDR3 is 17 residues long. Only CDR3 DNA is held: 51 bases, read in frame from base 1. The germline V gene encodes CDR1 SGHRS and CDR2 YFSETQ.

TCR beta libraries were generated from genomic DNA with the immunoSEQ kit, following the manufacturer's recommendations. To prepare the libraries, a first multiplex PCR with proprietary primers was run, followed by a second PCR that added unique barcodes, and a bead cleanup was done after each round. Each sample batch included a kit-provided positive control reaction and a negative control reaction. The final libraries were assessed on an Agilent 4200 TapeStation D1000 ScreenTape, pooled by volume, and quantified by qPCR. An Illumina NextSeq500 fitted with a MidOutput 150-cycle cartridge performed the sequencing, running 156 Read1 cycles and 15 Index1 cycles with the kit's custom primers. The pooled library was loaded at 0.75 to 1 pM with an approximately 20% PhiX control spike-in. Regarding the original processing steps: The vendor-processed data were analyzed in R, and a clonotype was defined as all T cells that share the same CDR3 nucleotide sequence. In the clone abundance analyses, frequencies were normalized to the 10,000 most abundant clones in each sample. Public T cell clones, averaging fewer than five per sample, were removed before analysis. Tumor-enriched and baseline blood-enriched clonotypes were defined by at least a 32-fold difference in abundance between compartments. A beta-binomial differential abundance model was used to identify clonotypes that were expanded or contracted between blood time points. Similarity between tumor and blood repertoires was quantified using the Baroni-Urbani and Buser coefficient, and groups were compared with two-tailed Wilcoxon tests in R. Sourced from immuneACCESS, this table was stored by TCRdb with only in-frame sequences that have V and J called. A share of the clones is absent; for the studies checked, an unresolved V gene accounts for under half, and the remainder has no known explanation. V and J calls and clone size are given by that table; D and trimming were obtained from the DNA. In this sample the table shows about 100,000 clones, more than 65% of which occur a single time. Approximately 7.7% of the sample rests with the top ten.

Broad study findings and their caveats: Because pretreatment tumor biopsies were not available, the study could not determine whether clonotypes were already present within the tumor at baseline. Blood repertoire dynamics were not followed beyond 4 weeks after treatment. With a single-armed trial design, the study had no way to address how radiation dose or scheduling affects the TCR repertoire. In blood, the top tumor clonotypes increased from baseline to 2 weeks after radiation and then shrank by 4 weeks, which suggests a temporary expansion of tumor-resident clones.

Note on this clone: The antigen this receptor binds is unknown. There are no base qualities to consult, and no much larger clone falls within one base.

This sequence was found in a man aged 55 to 70 with renal cell carcinoma. The sample consisted of blood, taken from a patient whose treatment included radiotherapy and nephrectomy. The chain was built from TRBV5-1 and TRBJ1-1; the D region possibly corresponds to TRBD1 (6 bases align). The CDR3 region reads CASSLANTGTLNTEAFF. Here is the DNA: TGCGCCAGCAGCTTGGCGAATACAGGGACCTTGAACACTGAAGCTTTCTTT. Outside the CDR3, residues come from the reference TRBV5-1 and TRBJ1-1 proteins, so the full variable domain is: KAGVTQTPRYLIKTRGQQVTLSCSPISGHRSVSWYQQTPGQGLQFLFEYFSETQRNKGNFPGRFSGRQFSNSRSEMNVSTLELGDSALYLCASSLANTGTLNTEAFFGQGTRLTVV.